These 19 T cell receptor beta chains originate from one sample sequenced in a study of shared clonotypes between healthy human individuals. Profiled with immunoSEQ multiplex PCR; TCRdb holds only in-frame clones, not every one. The sample holds just over 2,000,000 clones, over 85% seen once. Naive CD8 cells lacked CD45RO, underwent positive selection for CCR7 and left out terminally differentiated effector memory CD45RA+ cells. The sequencing input was naive CD8+ T cells sorted from blood. Receptors originate from a man aged 18 to 30 in good health.

This sequence joins TRBV28 and TRBJ2-5; possible D gene TRBD1, 5 bases. Between the trimmed V and J ends, which lost 3 bases and 3 bases, there was a span of 11 bases. Per germline, CDR1 MDHEN and CDR2 SYDVKM. The CDR3 is 14 residues long. The CDR3 is CASSLIREEETQYF. In nucleotides, the CDR3 is TGTGCCAGCAGTTTGATCAGGGAAGAAGAGACCCAGTACTTC. Full variable domain (remainder filled in from reference TRBV28 and TRBJ2-5): DVKVTQSSRYLVKRTGEKVFLECVQDMDHENMFWYRQDPGLGLRLIYFSYDVKMKEKGDIPEGYSVSREKKERFSLILESASTNQTSMYLCASSLIREEETQYFGPGTRLLVL.

This chain connects TRBV29-1 to TRBJ1-5, with TRBD1 as a possible D gene (6 bases). The CDR3 runs to 16 residues. Germline CDR1 and CDR2: SQVTM and ANQGSEA. Trimming took off 6 bases at V and 2 bases at J, with 20 bases between the two ends. The CDR3 spells CSVVIATGSGNQPQHF. CDR3 DNA: TGCAGCGTCGTAATTGCGACAGGCTCGGGCAATCAGCCCCAGCATTTT. Full variable domain (rest looked up from reference TRBV29-1 and TRBJ1-5): SAVISQKPSRDICQRGTSLTIQCQVDSQVTMMFWYRQQPGQSLTLIATANQGSEATYESGFVIDKFPISRPNLTFSTLTVSNMSPEDSSIYLCSVVIATGSGNQPQHFGDGTRLSIL.

This chain joins TRBV28 and TRBJ2-5; 10 bases line up with TRBD2. The CDR3 totals 16 residues. With V trimmed by 1 base and J by 1 base, 3 bases remained unmatched. CDR1 is MDHEN and CDR2 is SYDVKM in the germline V gene. In DNA, the CDR3 is TGTGCCAGCAGTTTATCCCGACTAGCGGGCCAAGAGACCCAGTACTTC. It specifies CASSLSRLAGQETQYF.

The J gene is TRBJ2-3, the V gene TRBV7-9; perhaps TRBD2 as D (5 bases). This CDR3 has 14 amino acids. V lost 3 bases and J 0 bases, leaving 7 bases between the germline ends. The V gene's germline CDR1 is SEHNR and CDR2 FQNEAQ (reference sequence). CDR3 sequence reads: CASSFPGSTDTQYF. CDR3 nucleotides: TGTGCCAGCAGCTTTCCGGGAAGCACAGATACGCAGTATTTT.

As DNA, the CDR3 is TGCGCCAGCAGCCAAGTTTTTCCGGACGGTCTCTATGGCTACACCTTC. Amino acids: CASSQVFPDGLYGYTF. The chain links TRBV4-1 to TRBJ1-2; D call uncertain. V gave up 1 base and J gave up 4 bases, with 16 bases separating them. The germline gives CDR1 MGHRA, CDR2 YSYEKL. The CDR3 consists of 16 residues.

A note on this clone: In the same sample, other DNA sequences code for this CDR3. CDR3 in DNA: TGTGCCAGCAGCGTAGTCCCAGGGCGGGACACTGAAGCTTTCTTT. Translated: CASSVVPGRDTEAFF. V and J are TRBV9 and TRBJ1-1, with D tentatively TRBD1 (5 bases). Germline CDR1 is SGDLS and CDR2 is YYNGEE. The CDR3 runs to 15 residues. V was cut by 0 bases and J by 3 bases, with 12 bases left in between.

This chain joins TRBV30 and TRBJ1-1; D is perhaps TRBD1 (5 bases). The CDR3 spans 13 residues. V lost 0 bases to trimming and J lost 10 bases, with 15 bases between them. From germline, CDR1 is GTSNPN and CDR2 SVGIG (reference sequence). CDR3 in DNA: TGTGCCTGGAGTGTATCGGGACCGCAAAGAGCTTTCTTT. Translating it yields CAWSVSGPQRAFF.

This rearrangement joins TRBV7-2 to TRBJ2-7, with 15 bases fitting TRBD2. Per the germline V gene, CDR1 is SGHTA and CDR2 is FQGNSA. The CDR3 covers 15 residues. V lost 1 base and J lost 7; bases outside the gene matches: 2. The DNA of the CDR3 is TGTGCCAGCAGCTTAGGGGGACTAGCGGGAGGAGAGCAGTACTTC. This gives the protein CASSLGGLAGGEQYF.

Worth noting for this clone: The sample holds other DNA sequences that translate to the same CDR3. The J gene is TRBJ2-7, the V gene TRBV6-1; D ambiguous. This CDR3 has 13 amino acids. The V gene's germline CDR1 is MNHNS and CDR2 SASEGT. Trimming stripped 1 base from V and 1 base from J, with 5 bases between. The CDR3 DNA is TGTGCCAGCAGTGAAGGTGGATCCTACGAGCAGTACTTC. Translating gives CASSEGGSYEQYF.

The rearrangement uses TRBV4-3 and TRBJ2-7; TRBD1 matches 8 bases. With 0 bases clipped from V and 2 bases from J, the junction kept 3 bases outside the gene matches. This CDR3 has 15 residues. Germline values: CDR1 LGHNA, CDR2 YSLEER. Written as DNA, the CDR3 is TGCGCCAGCAGCCAAGATGGGACAGGCACCTACGAGCAGTACTTC. As protein: CASSQDGTGTYEQYF.

J is TRBJ2-7 and V is TRBV9, with 9 bases lining up with TRBD2. Germline assignment: CDR1 SGDLS and CDR2 YYNGEE. J gave up 4 bases and V 0 bases, and 11 bases lay outside the gene matches. The length of the CDR3 is 17 residues. CDR3 sequence: CASSVGGSGSLFYEQYF. CDR3 bases: TGTGCCAGCAGCGTAGGCGGTAGCGGGAGCCTTTTTTACGAGCAGTACTTC.

V is TRBV28 and J is TRBJ2-5, with D hard to call. The V gene lost 5 bases and the J gene lost 5 bases, with 15 bases spanning the gap. Per germline, CDR1 MDHEN and CDR2 SYDVKM. The CDR3 loop spans 14 amino acids. This CDR3 reads CASSPQADGETQYF. In nucleotides, the CDR3 is TGTGCCAGCAGTCCCCAGGCCGATGGGGAGACCCAGTACTTC.

Only one count was recorded for this clone. The V and J genes are TRBV9 and TRBJ1-1; perhaps TRBD1 as D (5 bases). Per the germline V gene, CDR1 is SGDLS and CDR2 is YYNGEE. Trimming shortened V by 3 bases and J by 0 bases, and 12 bases separated the two germline ends. The CDR3 loop spans 15 amino acids. Here the CDR3 DNA reads TGTGCCAGCAGCGGGACCGGGACGGTGAACACTGAAGCTTTCTTT. This codes for CASSGTGTVNTEAFF.

Concerning this clone itself: Being one base from a much bigger clone, this may be a read error. The gene calls are TRBV28 and TRBJ2-7, with TRBD1 matching 7 bases. CDR1 and CDR2 (germline): MDHEN, SYDVKM. Losses at the gene ends were 4 bases for V and 2 bases for J; bases not matched to a gene: 2. The CDR3 runs 13 residues. The CDR3 is CASSYGQAYEQYF. CDR3 bases: TGTGCCAGCAGTTACGGACAGGCCTACGAGCAGTACTTC.

This chain joins TRBV28 and TRBJ1-5, with D possibly TRBD1 on 6 matching bases. The CDR3 has 14 residues. Trimming pared 5 bases from V and 5 bases from J, leaving 13 bases between. Looked up from germline, CDR1 is MDHEN and CDR2 is SYDVKM. The CDR3 DNA reads TGTGCCAGCAGTGCCTACAGGGCCGATCAGCCCCAGCATTTT. This gives the protein CASSAYRADQPQHF.

The chain links TRBV27 to TRBJ1-6; maybe TRBD1 (5 bases). The CDR3 has 16 amino acids. With 3 bases removed from V and 0 bases from J, the gap between germline ends came to 9 bases. Germline V CDR1 and CDR2: MNHEY, SMNVEV (reference sequence). CDR3 in amino acids: CASSFTTDSYNSPLHF. In nucleotides, the CDR3 is TGTGCCAGCAGTTTTACGACAGACTCCTATAATTCACCCCTCCACTTT.

On this clone itself: One end of the junction fails to match germline, which may point to a read error. The rearrangement joins TRBV5-1 to TRBJ2-7; a weak D match, TRBD1 (5 bases). The CDR3 is made up of 14 amino acids. The germline V gene encodes CDR1 SGHRS and CDR2 YFSETQ. The CDR3 protein is CASGFLGDSYEQYF. The CDR3 DNA follows: TGCGCCAGCGGCTTTCTAGGGGACTCCTACGAGCAGTACTTC.

The chain couples TRBV6-1 to TRBJ2-3, with 10 positions matching TRBD2. From germline, CDR1 is MNHNS and CDR2 SASEGT. The CDR3 covers 18 residues. Trimming at V came to 2 bases and at J to 4 bases, leaving 12 bases not matched to a gene. CDR3 bases: TGTGCCAGCAGTGAAAGCCTAGCGGGAGTGATTTATGCAGATACGCAGTATTTT. It codes for CASSESLAGVIYADTQYF.

The chain recombines TRBV11-2 with TRBJ2-5; tentative D call: TRBD1 (8 bases). Germline V CDR1 and CDR2: SGHAT, FQNNGV. Trimming stripped 5 bases from V and 3 bases from J, with 16 bases between. The CDR3 extends over 15 amino acids. Here the CDR3 DNA reads TGTGCCAGCAGCCTAGGACAGGGAGGGGAAGAGACCCAGTACTTC. As protein: CASSLGQGGEETQYF.